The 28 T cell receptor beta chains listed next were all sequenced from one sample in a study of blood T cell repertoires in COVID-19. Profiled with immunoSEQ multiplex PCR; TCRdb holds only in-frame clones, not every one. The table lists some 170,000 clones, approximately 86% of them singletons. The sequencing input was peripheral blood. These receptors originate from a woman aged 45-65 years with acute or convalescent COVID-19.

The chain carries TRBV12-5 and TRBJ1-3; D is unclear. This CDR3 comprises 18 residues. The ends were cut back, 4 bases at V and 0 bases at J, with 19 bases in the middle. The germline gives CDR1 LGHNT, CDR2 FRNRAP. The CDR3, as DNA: TGTGCTAGTGGTTCAAGCTCTGGGCCAGCATACTCTGGAAACACCATATATTTT. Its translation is CASGSSSGPAYSGNTIYF.

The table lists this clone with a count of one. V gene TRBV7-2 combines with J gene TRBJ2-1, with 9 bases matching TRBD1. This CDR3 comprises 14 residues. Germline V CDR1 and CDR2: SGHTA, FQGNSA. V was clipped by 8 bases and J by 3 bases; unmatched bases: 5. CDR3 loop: CASSGTGYYNEQFF. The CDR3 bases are TGTGCCAGCTCCGGGACAGGGTACTACAATGAGCAGTTCTTC.

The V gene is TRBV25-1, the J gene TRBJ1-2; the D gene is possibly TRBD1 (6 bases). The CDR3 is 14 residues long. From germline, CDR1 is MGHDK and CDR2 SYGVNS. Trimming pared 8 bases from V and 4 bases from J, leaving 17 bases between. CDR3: CASGGGVGSYGYTF. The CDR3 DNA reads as TGTGCCAGCGGGGGGGGCGTAGGTTCCTATGGCTACACCTTC.

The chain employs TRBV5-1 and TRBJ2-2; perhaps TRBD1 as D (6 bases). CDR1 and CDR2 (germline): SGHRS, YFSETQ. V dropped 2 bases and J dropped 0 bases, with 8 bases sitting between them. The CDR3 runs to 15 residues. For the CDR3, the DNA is TGCGCCAGCAGCTTACAGGGATCGAACACCGGGGAGCTGTTTTTT. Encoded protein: CASSLQGSNTGELFF. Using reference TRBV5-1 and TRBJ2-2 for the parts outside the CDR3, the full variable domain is KAGVTQTPRYLIKTRGQQVTLSCSPISGHRSVSWYQQTPGQGLQFLFEYFSETQRNKGNFPGRFSGRQFSNSRSEMNVSTLELGDSALYLCASSLQGSNTGELFFGEGSRLTVL.

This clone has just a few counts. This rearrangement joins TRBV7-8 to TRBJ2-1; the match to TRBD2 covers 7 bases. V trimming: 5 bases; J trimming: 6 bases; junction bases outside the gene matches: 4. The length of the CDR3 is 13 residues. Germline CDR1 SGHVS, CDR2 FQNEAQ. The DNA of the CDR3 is TGTGCCAGCAGCCGTGGGGGGGGCAATGAGCAGTTCTTC. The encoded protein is CASSRGGGNEQFF.

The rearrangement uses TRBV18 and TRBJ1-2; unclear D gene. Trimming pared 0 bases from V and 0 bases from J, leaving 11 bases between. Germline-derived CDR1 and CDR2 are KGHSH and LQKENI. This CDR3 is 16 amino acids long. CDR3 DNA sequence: TGTGCCAGCTCACCACCGAGAAGTCTCACTAACTATGGCTACACCTTC. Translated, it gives CASSPPRSLTNYGYTF. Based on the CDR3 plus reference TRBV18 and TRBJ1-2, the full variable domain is NAGVMQNPRHLVRRRGQEARLRCSPMKGHSHVYWYRQLPEEGLKFMVYLQKENIIDESGMPKERFSAEFPKEGPSILRIQQVVRGDSAAYFCASSPPRSLTNYGYTFGSGTRLTVV.

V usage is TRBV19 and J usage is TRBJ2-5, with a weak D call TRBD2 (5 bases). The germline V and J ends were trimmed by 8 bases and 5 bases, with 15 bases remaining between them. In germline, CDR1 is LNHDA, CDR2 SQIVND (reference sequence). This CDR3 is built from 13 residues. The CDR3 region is CASGGSFPETQYF. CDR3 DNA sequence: TGTGCCAGTGGAGGTAGTTTTCCGGAGACCCAGTACTTC.

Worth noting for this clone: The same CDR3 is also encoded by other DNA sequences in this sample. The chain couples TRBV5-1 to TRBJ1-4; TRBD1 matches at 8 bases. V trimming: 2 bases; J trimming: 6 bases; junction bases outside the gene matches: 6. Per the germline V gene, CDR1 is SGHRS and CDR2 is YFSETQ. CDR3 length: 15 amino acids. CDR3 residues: CASSFSGTGYEKLFF. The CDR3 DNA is TGCGCCAGCAGCTTTTCCGGGACAGGCTATGAAAAACTGTTTTTT.

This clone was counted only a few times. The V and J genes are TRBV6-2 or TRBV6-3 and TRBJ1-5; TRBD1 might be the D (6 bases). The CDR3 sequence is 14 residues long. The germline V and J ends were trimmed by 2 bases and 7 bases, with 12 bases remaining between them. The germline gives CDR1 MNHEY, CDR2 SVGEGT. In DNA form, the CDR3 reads TGTGCCAGCAGTTACACCGGGGGGCAACAGCCCCAGCATTTT. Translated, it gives CASSYTGGQQPQHF.

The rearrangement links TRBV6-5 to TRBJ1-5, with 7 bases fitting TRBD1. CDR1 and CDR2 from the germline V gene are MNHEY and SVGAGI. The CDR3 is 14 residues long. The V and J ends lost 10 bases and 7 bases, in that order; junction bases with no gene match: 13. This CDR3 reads CATGIQGEGQPQHF. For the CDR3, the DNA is TGTGCCACGGGAATTCAGGGGGAAGGACAGCCCCAGCATTTT.

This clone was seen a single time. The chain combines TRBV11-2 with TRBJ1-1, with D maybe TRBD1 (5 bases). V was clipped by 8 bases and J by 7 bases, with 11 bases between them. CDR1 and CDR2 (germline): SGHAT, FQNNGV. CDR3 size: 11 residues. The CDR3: CASGGMVEAFF. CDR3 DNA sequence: TGTGCCAGCGGGGGGATGGTTGAAGCTTTCTTT. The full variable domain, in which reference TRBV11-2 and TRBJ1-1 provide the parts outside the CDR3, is EAGVAQSPRYKIIEKRQSVAFWCNPISGHATLYWYQQILGQGPKLLIQFQNNGVVDDSQLPKDRFSAERLKGVDSTLKIQPAKLEDSAVYLCASGGMVEAFFGQGTRLTVV.

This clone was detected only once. In DNA, the CDR3 is TGTGCCAGCAGCTTGGATCAGGTCACAGATACGCAGTATTTT. Amino acids: CASSLDQVTDTQYF. The rearrangement links TRBV5-4 to TRBJ2-3; D is unresolved. Germline assignment: CDR1 SGHNT and CDR2 YYREEE (reference sequence). The V end was cut by 0 bases, the J end by 2 bases, with 7 bases between. The CDR3 has 14 amino acids.

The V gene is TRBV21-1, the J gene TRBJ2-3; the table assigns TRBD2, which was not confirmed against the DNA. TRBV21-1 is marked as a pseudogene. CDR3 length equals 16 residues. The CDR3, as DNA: TGTGCCAGCAGCAAAGCTCGGCTAGCGGGTTCAGATACGCAGTATTTT. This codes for CASSKARLAGSDTQYF.

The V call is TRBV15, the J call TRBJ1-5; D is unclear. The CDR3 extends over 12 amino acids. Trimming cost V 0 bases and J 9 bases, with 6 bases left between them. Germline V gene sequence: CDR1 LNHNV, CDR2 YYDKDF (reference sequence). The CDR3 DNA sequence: TGTGCCACCAGCAGAGATTCGGGGCCCCAGCATTTT. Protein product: CATSRDSGPQHF. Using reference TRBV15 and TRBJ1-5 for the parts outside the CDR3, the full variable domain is DAMVIQNPRYQVTQFGKPVTLSCSQTLNHNVMYWYQQKSSQAPKLLFHYYDKDFNNEADTPDNFQSRRPNTSFCFLDIRSPGLGDTAMYLCATSRDSGPQHFGDGTRLSIL.

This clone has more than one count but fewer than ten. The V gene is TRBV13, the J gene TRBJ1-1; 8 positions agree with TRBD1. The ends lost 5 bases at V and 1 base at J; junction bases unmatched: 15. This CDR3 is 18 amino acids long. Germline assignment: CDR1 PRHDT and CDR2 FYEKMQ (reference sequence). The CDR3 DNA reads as TGTGCCAGCAGCCCACCGCCCTTATCGACAGGGGCGAACACTGAAGCTTTCTTT. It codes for CASSPPPLSTGANTEAFF.

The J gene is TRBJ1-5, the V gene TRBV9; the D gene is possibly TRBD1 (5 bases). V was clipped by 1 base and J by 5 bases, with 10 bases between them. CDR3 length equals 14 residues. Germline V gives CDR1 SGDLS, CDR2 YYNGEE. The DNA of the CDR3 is TGTGCCAGCAGCGTACAGGGAGGAGATCAGCCCCAGCATTTT. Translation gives CASSVQGGDQPQHF. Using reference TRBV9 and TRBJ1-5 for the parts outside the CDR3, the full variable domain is DSGVTQTPKHLITATGQRVTLRCSPRSGDLSVYWYQQSLDQGLQFLIQYYNGEERAKGNILERFSAQQFPDLHSELNLSSLELGDSALYFCASSVQGGDQPQHFGDGTRLSIL.

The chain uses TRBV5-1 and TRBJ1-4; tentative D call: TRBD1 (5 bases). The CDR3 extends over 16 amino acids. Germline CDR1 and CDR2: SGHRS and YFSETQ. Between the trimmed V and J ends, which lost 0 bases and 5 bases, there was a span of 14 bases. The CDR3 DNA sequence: TGCGCCAGCAGCTTGGGCTTGGGGCAGGAAAATGAAAAACTGTTTTTT. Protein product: CASSLGLGQENEKLFF. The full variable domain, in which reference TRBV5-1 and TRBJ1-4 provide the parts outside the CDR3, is KAGVTQTPRYLIKTRGQQVTLSCSPISGHRSVSWYQQTPGQGLQFLFEYFSETQRNKGNFPGRFSGRQFSNSRSEMNVSTLELGDSALYLCASSLGLGQENEKLFFGSGTQLSVL.

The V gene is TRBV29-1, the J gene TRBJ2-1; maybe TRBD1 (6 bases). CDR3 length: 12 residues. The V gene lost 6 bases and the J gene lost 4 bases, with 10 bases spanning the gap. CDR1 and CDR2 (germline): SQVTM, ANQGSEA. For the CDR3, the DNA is TGCAGCGTACAGGGTTTTTACAATGAGCAGTTCTTC. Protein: CSVQGFYNEQFF.

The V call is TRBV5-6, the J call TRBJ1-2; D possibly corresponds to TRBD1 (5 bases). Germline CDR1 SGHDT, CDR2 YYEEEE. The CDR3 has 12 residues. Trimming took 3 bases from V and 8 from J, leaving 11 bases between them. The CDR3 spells CASSSQGYGYTF. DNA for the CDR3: TGTGCCAGCAGCTCGCAGGGCTACGGCTACACCTTC.

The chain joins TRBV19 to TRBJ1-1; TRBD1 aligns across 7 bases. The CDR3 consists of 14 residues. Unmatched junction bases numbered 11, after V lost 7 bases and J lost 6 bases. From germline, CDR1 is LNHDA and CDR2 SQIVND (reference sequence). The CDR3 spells CASTTTGYLAEAFF. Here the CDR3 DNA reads TGTGCCAGTACCACGACAGGGTATTTGGCTGAAGCTTTCTTT.

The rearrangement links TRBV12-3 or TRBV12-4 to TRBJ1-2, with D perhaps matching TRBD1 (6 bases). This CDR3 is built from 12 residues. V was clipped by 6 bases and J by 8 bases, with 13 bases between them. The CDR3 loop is CASSRQEQGYTF. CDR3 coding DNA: TGTGCCAGCAGCCGACAGGAGCAGGGCTACACCTTC.

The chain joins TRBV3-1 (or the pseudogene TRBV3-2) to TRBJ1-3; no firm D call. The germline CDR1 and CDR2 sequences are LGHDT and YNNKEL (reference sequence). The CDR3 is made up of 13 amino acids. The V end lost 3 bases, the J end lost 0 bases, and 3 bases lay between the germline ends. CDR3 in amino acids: CASSHGSGNTIYF. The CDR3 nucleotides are TGTGCCAGCAGCCACGGCTCTGGAAACACCATATATTTT.

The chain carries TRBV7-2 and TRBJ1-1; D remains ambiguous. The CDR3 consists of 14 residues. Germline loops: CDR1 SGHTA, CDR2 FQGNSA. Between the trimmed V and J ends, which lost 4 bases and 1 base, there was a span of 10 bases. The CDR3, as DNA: TGTGCCAGCAGCTACTATGCGGCGAACACTGAAGCTTTCTTT. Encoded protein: CASSYYAANTEAFF.

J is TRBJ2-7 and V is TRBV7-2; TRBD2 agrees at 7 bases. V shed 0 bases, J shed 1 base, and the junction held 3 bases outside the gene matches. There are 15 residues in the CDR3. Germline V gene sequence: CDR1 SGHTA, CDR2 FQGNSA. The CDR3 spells CASSLAPSGSYEQYF. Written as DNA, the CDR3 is TGTGCCAGCAGCTTAGCACCTAGCGGATCCTACGAGCAGTACTTC.

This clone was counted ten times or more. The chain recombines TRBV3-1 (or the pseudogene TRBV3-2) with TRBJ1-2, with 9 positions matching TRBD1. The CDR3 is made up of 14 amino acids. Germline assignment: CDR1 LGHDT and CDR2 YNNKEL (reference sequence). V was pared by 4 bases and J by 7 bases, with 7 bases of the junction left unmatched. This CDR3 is CASSRTQGATGYTF. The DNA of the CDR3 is TGTGCCAGCAGCCGCACACAGGGGGCCACTGGCTACACCTTC.

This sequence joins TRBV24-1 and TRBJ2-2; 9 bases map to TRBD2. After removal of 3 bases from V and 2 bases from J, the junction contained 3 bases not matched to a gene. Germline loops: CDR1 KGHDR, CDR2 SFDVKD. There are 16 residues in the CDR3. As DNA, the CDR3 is TGTGCCACCAGTGATCCCGGGACTAGCAACACCGGGGAGCTGTTTTTT. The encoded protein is CATSDPGTSNTGELFF.

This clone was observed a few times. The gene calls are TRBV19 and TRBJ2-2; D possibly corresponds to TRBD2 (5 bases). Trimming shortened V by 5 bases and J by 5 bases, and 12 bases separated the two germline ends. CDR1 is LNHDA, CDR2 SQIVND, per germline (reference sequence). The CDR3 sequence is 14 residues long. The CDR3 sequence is CASSPGEWTGELFF. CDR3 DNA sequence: TGTGCCAGTAGTCCCGGGGAATGGACCGGGGAGCTGTTTTTT.

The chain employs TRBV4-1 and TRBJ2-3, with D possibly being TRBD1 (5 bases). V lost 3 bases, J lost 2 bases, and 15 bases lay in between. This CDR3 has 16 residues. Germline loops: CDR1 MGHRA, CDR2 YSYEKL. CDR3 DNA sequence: TGCGCCAGCAGCCAGGGAAGGGGCAGGGACACAGATACGCAGTATTTT. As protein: CASSQGRGRDTDTQYF.